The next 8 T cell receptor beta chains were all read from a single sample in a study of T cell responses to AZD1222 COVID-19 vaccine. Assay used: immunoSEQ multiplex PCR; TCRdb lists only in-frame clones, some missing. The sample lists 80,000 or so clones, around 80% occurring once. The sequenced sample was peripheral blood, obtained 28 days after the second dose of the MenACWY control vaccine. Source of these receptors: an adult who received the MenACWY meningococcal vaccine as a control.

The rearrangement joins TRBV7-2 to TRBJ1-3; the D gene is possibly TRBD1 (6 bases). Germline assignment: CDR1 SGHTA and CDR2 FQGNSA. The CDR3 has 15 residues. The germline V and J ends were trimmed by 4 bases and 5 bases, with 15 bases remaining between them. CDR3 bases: TGTGCCAGCAGCTCACGAGTACAGGGTCGAAACACCATATATTTT. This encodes CASSSRVQGRNTIYF. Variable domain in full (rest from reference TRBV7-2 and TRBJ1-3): GAGVSQSPSNKVTEKGKDVELRCDPISGHTALYWYRQSLGQGLEFLIYFQGNSAPDKSGLPSDRFSAERTGGSVSTLTIQRTQQEDSAVYLCASSSRVQGRNTIYFGEGSWLTVV.

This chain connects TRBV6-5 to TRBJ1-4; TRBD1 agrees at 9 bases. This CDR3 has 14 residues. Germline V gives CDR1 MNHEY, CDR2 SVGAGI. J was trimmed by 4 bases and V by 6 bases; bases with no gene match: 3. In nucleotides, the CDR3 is TGTGCCAGCAGAGGACAGGGGATTAATGAAAAACTGTTTTTT. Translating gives CASRGQGINEKLFF.

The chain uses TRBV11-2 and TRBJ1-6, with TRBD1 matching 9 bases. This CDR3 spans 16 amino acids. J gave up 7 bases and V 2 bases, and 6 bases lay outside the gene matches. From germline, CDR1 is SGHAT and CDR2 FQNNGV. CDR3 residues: CASSLMGTGKNSPLHF. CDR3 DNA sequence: TGTGCCAGCAGCTTAATGGGGACAGGGAAGAATTCACCCCTCCACTTT.

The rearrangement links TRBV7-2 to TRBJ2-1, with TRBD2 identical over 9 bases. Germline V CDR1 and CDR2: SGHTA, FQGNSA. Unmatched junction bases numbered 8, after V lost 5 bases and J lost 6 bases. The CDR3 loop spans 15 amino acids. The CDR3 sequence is CASSPAGGQINEQFF. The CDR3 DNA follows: TGTGCCAGCAGCCCCGCGGGGGGGCAAATCAATGAGCAGTTCTTC.

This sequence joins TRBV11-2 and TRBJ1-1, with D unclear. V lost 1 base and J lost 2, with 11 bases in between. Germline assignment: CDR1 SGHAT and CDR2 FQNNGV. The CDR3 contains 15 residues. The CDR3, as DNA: TGTGCCAGCAGCTTAGGGCAGCTACGCAACACTGAAGCTTTCTTT. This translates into CASSLGQLRNTEAFF.

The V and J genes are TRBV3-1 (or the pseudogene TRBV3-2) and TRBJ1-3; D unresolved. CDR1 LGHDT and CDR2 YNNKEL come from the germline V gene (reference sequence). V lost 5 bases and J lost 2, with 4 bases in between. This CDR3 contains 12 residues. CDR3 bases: TGTGCCAGCAGCTCCACTGGAAACACCATATATTTT. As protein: CASSSTGNTIYF.

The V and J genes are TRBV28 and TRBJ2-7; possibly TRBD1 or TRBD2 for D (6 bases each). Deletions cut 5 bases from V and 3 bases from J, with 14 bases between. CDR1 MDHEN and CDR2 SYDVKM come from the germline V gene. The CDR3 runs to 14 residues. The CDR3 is CASSRGAAYYEQYF. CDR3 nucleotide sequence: TGTGCCAGCAGTAGGGGGGCCGCGTACTACGAGCAGTACTTC.

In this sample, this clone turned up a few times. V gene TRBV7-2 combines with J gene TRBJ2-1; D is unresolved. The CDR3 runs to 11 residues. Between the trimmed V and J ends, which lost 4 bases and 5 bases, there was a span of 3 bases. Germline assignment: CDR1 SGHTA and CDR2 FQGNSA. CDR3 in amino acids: CASSSNNEQFF. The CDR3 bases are TGTGCCAGCAGCTCGAACAATGAGCAGTTCTTC.